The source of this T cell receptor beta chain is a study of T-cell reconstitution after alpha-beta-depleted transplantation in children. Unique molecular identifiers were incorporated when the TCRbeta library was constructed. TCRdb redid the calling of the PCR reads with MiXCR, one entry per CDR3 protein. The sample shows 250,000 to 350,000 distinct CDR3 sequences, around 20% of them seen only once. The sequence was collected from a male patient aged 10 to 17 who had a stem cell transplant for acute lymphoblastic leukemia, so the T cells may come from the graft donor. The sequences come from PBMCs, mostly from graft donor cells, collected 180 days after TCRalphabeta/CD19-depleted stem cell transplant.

CDR3 protein: CASNEGFGANVLTF. The CDR3 DNA reads TGTGCCAGCAACGAGGGCTTTGGGGCCAACGTCCTGACTTTC. The chain recombines TRBV27 with TRBJ2-6; tentative D call: TRBD2 (5 bases). This CDR3 comprises 14 residues. With 7 bases removed from V and 3 bases from J, the gap between germline ends came to 10 bases. Germline V gene lookup returns CDR1 MNHEY and CDR2 SMNVEV (reference sequence).